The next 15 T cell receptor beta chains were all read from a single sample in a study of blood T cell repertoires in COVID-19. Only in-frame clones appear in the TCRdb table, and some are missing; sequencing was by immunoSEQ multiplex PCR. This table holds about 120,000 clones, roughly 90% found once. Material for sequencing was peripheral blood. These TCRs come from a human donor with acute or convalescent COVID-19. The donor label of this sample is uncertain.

DNA of the CDR3: TGTGCCTGGGCCGGGGTAGGGCCCCAGCATTTT. Translating gives CAWAGVGPQHF. The V and J genes are TRBV30 and TRBJ1-5; unclear D gene. Looked up from germline, CDR1 is GTSNPN and CDR2 is SVGIG (reference sequence). V was trimmed by 5 bases and J by 9 bases, leaving 11 bases between them. CDR3 length: 11 amino acids.

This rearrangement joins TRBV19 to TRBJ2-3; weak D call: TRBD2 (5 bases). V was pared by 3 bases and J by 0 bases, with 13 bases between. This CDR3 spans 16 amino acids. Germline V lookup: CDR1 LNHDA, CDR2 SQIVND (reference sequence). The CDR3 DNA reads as TGTGCCAGTAGTATCAACCCGGGGATCAGCACAGATACGCAGTATTTT. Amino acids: CASSINPGISTDTQYF.

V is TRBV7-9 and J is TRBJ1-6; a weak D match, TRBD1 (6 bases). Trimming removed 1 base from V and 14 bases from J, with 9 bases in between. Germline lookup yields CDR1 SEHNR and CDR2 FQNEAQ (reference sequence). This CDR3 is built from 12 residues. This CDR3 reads CASSLGGGALHF. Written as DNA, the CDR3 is TGTGCCAGCAGCTTAGGAGGGGGGGCCCTCCACTTT. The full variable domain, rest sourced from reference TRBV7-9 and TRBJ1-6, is DTGVSQNPRHKITKRGQNVTFRCDPISEHNRLYWYRQTLGQGPEFLTYFQNEAQLEKSRLLSDRFSAERPKGSFSTLEIQRTEQGDSAMYLCASSLGGGALHFGNGTRLTVT.

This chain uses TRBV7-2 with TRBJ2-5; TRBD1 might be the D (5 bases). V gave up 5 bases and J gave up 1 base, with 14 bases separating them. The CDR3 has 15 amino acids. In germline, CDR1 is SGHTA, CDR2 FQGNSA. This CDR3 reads CASSIVGPVQETQYF. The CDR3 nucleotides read TGTGCCAGCAGCATCGTGGGGCCAGTCCAAGAGACCCAGTACTTC. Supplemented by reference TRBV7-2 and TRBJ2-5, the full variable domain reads GAGVSQSPSNKVTEKGKDVELRCDPISGHTALYWYRQSLGQGLEFLIYFQGNSAPDKSGLPSDRFSAERTGGSVSTLTIQRTQQEDSAVYLCASSIVGPVQETQYFGPGTRLLVL.

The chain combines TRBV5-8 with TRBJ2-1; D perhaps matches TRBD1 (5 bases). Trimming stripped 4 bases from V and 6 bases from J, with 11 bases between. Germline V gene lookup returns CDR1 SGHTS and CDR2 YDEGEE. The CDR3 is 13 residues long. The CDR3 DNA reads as TGTGCCAGCAGCGTTTCTCAGGGCAATGAGCAGTTCTTC. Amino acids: CASSVSQGNEQFF.

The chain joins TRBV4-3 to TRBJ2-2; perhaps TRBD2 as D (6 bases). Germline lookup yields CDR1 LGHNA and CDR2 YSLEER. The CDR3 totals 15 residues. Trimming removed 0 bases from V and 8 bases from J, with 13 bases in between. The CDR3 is CASSQEVAEGGELFF. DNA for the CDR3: TGCGCCAGCAGCCAAGAAGTCGCGGAGGGTGGGGAGCTGTTTTTT.

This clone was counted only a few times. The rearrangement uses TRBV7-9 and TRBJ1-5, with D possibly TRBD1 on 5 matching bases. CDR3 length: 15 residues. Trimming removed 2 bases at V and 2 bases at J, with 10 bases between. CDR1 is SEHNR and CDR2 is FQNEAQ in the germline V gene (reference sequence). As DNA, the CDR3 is TGTGCCAGCAGCTTACAGGGTGCAGGCAATCAGCCCCAGCATTTT. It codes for CASSLQGAGNQPQHF. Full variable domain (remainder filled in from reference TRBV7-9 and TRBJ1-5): DTGVSQNPRHKITKRGQNVTFRCDPISEHNRLYWYRQTLGQGPEFLTYFQNEAQLEKSRLLSDRFSAERPKGSFSTLEIQRTEQGDSAMYLCASSLQGAGNQPQHFGDGTRLSIL.

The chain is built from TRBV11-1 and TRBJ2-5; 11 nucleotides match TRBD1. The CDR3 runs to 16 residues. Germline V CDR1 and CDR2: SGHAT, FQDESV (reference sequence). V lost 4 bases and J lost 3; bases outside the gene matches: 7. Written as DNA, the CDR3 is TGTGCCAGCAGCTCAGCCGGGACAGGGGGTAAAGAGACCCAGTACTTC. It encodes CASSSAGTGGKETQYF. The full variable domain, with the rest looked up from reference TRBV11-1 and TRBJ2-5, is EAEVAQSPRYKITEKSQAVAFWCDPISGHATLYWYRQILGQGPELLVQFQDESVVDDSQLPKDRFSAERLKGVDSTLKIQPAELGDSAMYLCASSSAGTGGKETQYFGPGTRLLVL.

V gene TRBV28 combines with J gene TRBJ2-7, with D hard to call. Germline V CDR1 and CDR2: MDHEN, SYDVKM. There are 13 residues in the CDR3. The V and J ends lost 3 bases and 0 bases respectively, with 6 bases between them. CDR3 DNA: TGTGCCAGCAGTTTCCCAGGCTCCTACGAGCAGTACTTC. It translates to CASSFPGSYEQYF.

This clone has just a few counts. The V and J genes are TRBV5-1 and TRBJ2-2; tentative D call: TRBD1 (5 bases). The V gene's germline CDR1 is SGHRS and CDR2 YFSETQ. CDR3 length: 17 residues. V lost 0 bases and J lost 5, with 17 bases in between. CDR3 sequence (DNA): TGCGCCAGCAGCTTGGAGGTGACAGACTTTAGGACCGGGGAGCTGTTTTTT. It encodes CASSLEVTDFRTGELFF.

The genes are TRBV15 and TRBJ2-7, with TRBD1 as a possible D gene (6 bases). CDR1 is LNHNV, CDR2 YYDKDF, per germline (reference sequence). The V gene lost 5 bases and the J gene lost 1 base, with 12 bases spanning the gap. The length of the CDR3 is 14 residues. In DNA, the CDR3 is TGTGCCACCAGCGCTCAACAGGGTTCCTACGAGCAGTACTTC. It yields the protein CATSAQQGSYEQYF.

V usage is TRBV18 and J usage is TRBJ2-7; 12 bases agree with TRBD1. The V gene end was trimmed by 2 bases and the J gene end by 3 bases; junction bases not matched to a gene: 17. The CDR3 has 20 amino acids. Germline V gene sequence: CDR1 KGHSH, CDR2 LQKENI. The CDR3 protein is CASSPGTGGAEVFWHYEQYF. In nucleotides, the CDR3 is TGTGCCAGCTCACCAGGGACAGGGGGCGCCGAGGTTTTTTGGCACTACGAGCAGTACTTC.

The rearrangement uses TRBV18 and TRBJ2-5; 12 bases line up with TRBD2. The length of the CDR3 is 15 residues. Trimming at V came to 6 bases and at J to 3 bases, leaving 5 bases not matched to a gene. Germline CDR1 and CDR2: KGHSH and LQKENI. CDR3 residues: CASSWTSGVEETQYF. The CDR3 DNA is TGTGCCAGCTCGTGGACTAGCGGGGTAGAAGAGACCCAGTACTTC. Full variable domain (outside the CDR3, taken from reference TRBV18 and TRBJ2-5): NAGVMQNPRHLVRRRGQEARLRCSPMKGHSHVYWYRQLPEEGLKFMVYLQKENIIDESGMPKERFSAEFPKEGPSILRIQQVVRGDSAAYFCASSWTSGVEETQYFGPGTRLLVL.

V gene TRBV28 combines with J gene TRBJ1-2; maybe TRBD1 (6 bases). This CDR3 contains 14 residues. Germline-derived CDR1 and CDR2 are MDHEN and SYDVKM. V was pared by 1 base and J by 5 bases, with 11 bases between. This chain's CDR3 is CASSLSATGYGYTF. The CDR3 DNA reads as TGTGCCAGCAGTTTATCGGCTACAGGGTATGGCTACACCTTC.

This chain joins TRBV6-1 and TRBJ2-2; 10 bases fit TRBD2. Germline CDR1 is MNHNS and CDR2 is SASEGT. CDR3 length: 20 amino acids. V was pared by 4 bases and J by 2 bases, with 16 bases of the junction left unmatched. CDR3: CASSGTPGLASPHNTGELFF. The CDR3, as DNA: TGTGCCAGCAGTGGAACTCCGGGACTAGCGAGCCCCCATAACACCGGGGAGCTGTTTTTT.